The 28 T cell receptor beta chains presented below share a single source sample, sequenced in a study of blood T cell repertoires in COVID-19 (dated by TCRdb to about 2020). The method was the immunoSEQ multiplex PCR assay. Entries here come from immuneACCESS through TCRdb and include only in-frame sequences with V and J called. Some clones fail to appear in such tables; in the studies checked, an unresolved V gene covers under half of the shortfall, and the cause of the remainder is unknown. The sample records under 100,000 clones, about 89% of which are singletons. The ten largest make up about 18% of the sample. Sequencing was done on a sample of peripheral blood. The receptors come from a human donor in a cohort sampled during active COVID-19.

The J gene is TRBJ2-7, the V gene TRBV7-2, with TRBD2 matching over 9 bases. The germline CDR1 and CDR2 sequences are SGHTA and FQGNSA. J lost 2 bases, V lost 3 bases, and 2 bases had no gene match. The CDR3 extends over 14 amino acids. CDR3 DNA: TGTGCCAGCAGCTTTCAGCGGGGGGCCTACGAGCAGTACTTC. Its translation is CASSFQRGAYEQYF.

The chain couples TRBV7-3 to TRBJ1-1; weak D call: TRBD1 (6 bases). Trimming removed 5 bases at V and 0 bases at J, with 10 bases between. This CDR3 is 14 amino acids long. Germline CDR1 and CDR2: SGHTA and FQGTGA. The CDR3 sequence: CASSPGQMNTEAFF. The CDR3 DNA reads as TGTGCCAGCAGCCCCGGACAGATGAACACTGAAGCTTTCTTT. Filled out from reference TRBV7-3 and TRBJ1-1, the complete variable domain reads GAGVSQTPSNKVTEKGKYVELRCDPISGHTALYWYRQSLGQGPEFLIYFQGTGAADDSGLPNDRFFAVRPEGSVSTLKIQRTERGDSAVYLCASSPGQMNTEAFFGQGTRLTVV.

The chain has TRBV5-8 and TRBJ2-3, with a tentative D call TRBD2 (5 bases). Germline V gene data show CDR1 as SGHTS and CDR2 as YDEGEE. The length of the CDR3 is 16 residues. Trimming shortened V by 3 bases and J by 1 base, and 15 bases separated the two germline ends. DNA for the CDR3: TGTGCCAGCAGCTGGCCTTCCGGGCGGGGCACAGATACGCAGTATTTT. Encoded protein: CASSWPSGRGTDTQYF. Full variable domain (missing parts from reference TRBV5-8 and TRBJ2-3): EAGVTQSPTHLIKTRGQQATLRCSPISGHTSVYWYQQALGLGLQFLLWYDEGEERNRGNFPPRFSGRQFPNYSSELNVNALELEDSALYLCASSWPSGRGTDTQYFGPGTRLTVL.

The genes are TRBV5-1 and TRBJ2-2; D is uncertain. The germline V and J ends were trimmed by 0 bases and 1 base, with 7 bases remaining between them. This CDR3 has 15 residues. Germline V gene data show CDR1 as SGHRS and CDR2 as YFSETQ. The CDR3 sequence: CASSLASVNTGELFF. The CDR3 DNA reads as TGCGCCAGCAGCTTGGCCAGCGTGAACACCGGGGAGCTGTTTTTT. Complete variable domain (other parts from reference TRBV5-1 and TRBJ2-2): KAGVTQTPRYLIKTRGQQVTLSCSPISGHRSVSWYQQTPGQGLQFLFEYFSETQRNKGNFPGRFSGRQFSNSRSEMNVSTLELGDSALYLCASSLASVNTGELFFGEGSRLTVL.

The CDR3 coding sequence is TGTGCCAGCAGCCCTAACCGGGGATATGGCTACACCTTC. The encoded protein is CASSPNRGYGYTF. This chain joins TRBV7-2 and TRBJ1-2, with D hard to call. The CDR3 runs 13 residues. Trimming took off 5 bases at V and 5 bases at J, with 12 bases between the two ends. The germline V gene encodes CDR1 SGHTA and CDR2 FQGNSA.

The chain has TRBV2 and TRBJ2-2; no clear D gene. The germline V and J ends were trimmed by 2 bases and 2 bases, with 6 bases remaining between them. Germline V lookup: CDR1 SNHLY, CDR2 FYNNEI. This CDR3 has 14 residues. The DNA for the CDR3 is TGTGCCAGCAGTGAATTGCGAAACACCGGGGAGCTGTTTTTT. It codes for CASSELRNTGELFF. The entire variable domain, with the rest obtained from reference TRBV2 and TRBJ2-2, is as follows: EPEVTQTPSHQVTQMGQEVILRCVPISNHLYFYWYRQILGQKVEFLVSFYNNEISEKSEIFDDQFSVERPDGSNFTLKIRSTKLEDSAMYFCASSELRNTGELFFGEGSRLTVL.

The chain is built from TRBV9 and TRBJ2-1, with D perhaps matching TRBD2 (5 bases). Germline V gene sequence: CDR1 SGDLS, CDR2 YYNGEE. Trimming left V 3 bases short and J 0 bases short, with 13 bases between. The CDR3 has 16 amino acids. The CDR3 sequence: CASSAVLGSSYNEQFF. In DNA form, the CDR3 reads TGTGCCAGCAGCGCCGTATTGGGGAGCTCCTACAATGAGCAGTTCTTC.

The chain has TRBV28 and TRBJ2-3; possibly TRBD1 for D (5 bases). V lost 8 bases and J 1 base, leaving 16 bases between the germline ends. In germline, CDR1 is MDHEN, CDR2 SYDVKM. There are 15 residues in the CDR3. The chain's CDR3 is CASLGPGKGTDTQYF. In DNA form, the CDR3 reads TGTGCCAGCCTCGGCCCAGGGAAAGGCACAGATACGCAGTATTTT.

This chain uses TRBV10-3 with TRBJ2-7; 7 bases agree with TRBD1. Per the germline V gene, CDR1 is ENHRY and CDR2 is SYGVKD. The CDR3 runs to 14 residues. The trim removed 5 bases at V and 2 bases at J, leaving 6 bases unmatched. The CDR3 spells CAISPGTVTYEQYF. For the CDR3, the DNA is TGTGCCATCAGTCCTGGGACAGTAACCTACGAGCAGTACTTC.

The V gene is TRBV18, the J gene TRBJ1-5; 7 nucleotides align to TRBD1. The junction had 6 bases not matched to a gene; V was cut back by 6 bases and J by 4 bases. From germline, CDR1 is KGHSH and CDR2 LQKENI. This CDR3 is 14 amino acids long. The CDR3 coding sequence is TGTGCCAGCTCGGTTGGGACAGTTAATCAGCCCCAGCATTTT. This translates into CASSVGTVNQPQHF.

The genes are TRBV7-2 and TRBJ1-2; the D is unclear. The CDR3 spans 15 residues. V gave up 5 bases and J gave up 4 bases, with 17 bases separating them. The germline CDR1 and CDR2 sequences are SGHTA and FQGNSA. The CDR3 DNA reads as TGTGCCAGCAGCCCGGGAGACCTACTACTCTATGGCTACACCTTC. It is translated as CASSPGDLLLYGYTF.

This chain joins TRBV18 and TRBJ1-6, with a possible D match to TRBD1 (6 bases). The CDR3 runs 16 residues. Germline V lookup: CDR1 KGHSH, CDR2 LQKENI. V was cut by 6 bases and J by 3 bases, with 15 bases left in between. The CDR3 loop reads CASSTGQLDYNSPLHF. The CDR3 nucleotides read TGTGCCAGCTCGACCGGACAGCTTGACTATAATTCACCCCTCCACTTT. The complete variable domain, with remaining parts taken from reference TRBV18 and TRBJ1-6, reads NAGVMQNPRHLVRRRGQEARLRCSPMKGHSHVYWYRQLPEEGLKFMVYLQKENIIDESGMPKERFSAEFPKEGPSILRIQQVVRGDSAAYFCASSTGQLDYNSPLHFGNGTRLTVT.

The chain uses TRBV20-1 and TRBJ2-7; tentatively, D is TRBD2 (5 bases). This CDR3 is built from 14 residues. V gave up 3 bases and J gave up 3 bases, with 15 bases separating them. Germline V gene lookup returns CDR1 DFQATT and CDR2 SNEGSKA (reference sequence). The chain's CDR3 is CSASRERLSYEQYF. The CDR3, as DNA: TGCAGTGCTAGTAGGGAGAGATTGAGCTACGAGCAGTACTTC.

This clone was observed a few times. This sequence joins TRBV27 and TRBJ2-7; 15 nucleotides align to TRBD2. CDR1 and CDR2 (germline): MNHEY, SMNVEV (reference sequence). The V gene end was trimmed by 4 bases and the J gene end by 1 base; junction bases not matched to a gene: 8. This CDR3 comprises 18 residues. The CDR3 spells CASSSLGTSGGNSYEQYF. The CDR3 DNA is TGTGCCAGCAGTTCACTCGGGACTAGCGGGGGGAATTCCTACGAGCAGTACTTC.

The chain is built from TRBV5-1 and TRBJ1-3, with D maybe TRBD1 (6 bases). The ends were cut back, 4 bases at V and 0 bases at J, with 14 bases in the middle. This CDR3 comprises 16 residues. CDR1 is SGHRS and CDR2 is YFSETQ in the germline V gene. CDR3 bases: TGCGCCAGCAGCGCGACAGGTTTTAACTCTGGAAACACCATATATTTT. It is translated as CASSATGFNSGNTIYF.

This rearrangement joins TRBV2 to TRBJ2-7, with a tentative D call TRBD2 (5 bases). V was cut by 5 bases and J by 3 bases, with 14 bases left in between. The CDR3 spans 14 residues. The germline gives CDR1 SNHLY, CDR2 FYNNEI. DNA for the CDR3: TGTGCCAGCAGTCCCCATCCCGGGAACTACGAGCAGTACTTC. This sequence encodes CASSPHPGNYEQYF.

The rearrangement uses TRBV30 and TRBJ1-1; no clear D gene. The CDR3 totals 15 residues. V lost 0 bases, J lost 0 bases, and 11 bases lay in between. In germline, CDR1 is GTSNPN, CDR2 SVGIG (reference sequence). In DNA form, the CDR3 reads TGTGCCTGGAGTGTTGGCGGCAGCATGAACACTGAAGCTTTCTTT. This sequence encodes CAWSVGGSMNTEAFF. The full variable domain, its missing parts supplied by reference TRBV30 and TRBJ1-1, is SQTIHQWPATLVQPVGSPLSLECTVEGTSNPNLYWYRQAAGRGLQLLFYSVGIGQISSEVPQNLSASRPQDRQFILSSKKLLLSDSGFYLCAWSVGGSMNTEAFFGQGTRLTVV.

J is TRBJ2-7 and V is TRBV10-3; 8 bases line up with TRBD1. The germline gives CDR1 ENHRY, CDR2 SYGVKD. This CDR3 spans 14 amino acids. The V segment lost 5 bases and the J segment 9 bases; nucleotides outside the gene matches: 12. DNA for the CDR3: TGTGCCATCAGTACTCGACAGGGGACGCAATCGCAGTACTTC. Encoded protein: CAISTRQGTQSQYF.

The chain uses TRBV28 and TRBJ1-2, with TRBD1 matching 8 bases. V trimming: 4 bases; J trimming: 0 bases; junction bases outside the gene matches: 7. In germline, CDR1 is MDHEN, CDR2 SYDVKM. The CDR3 spans 16 residues. CDR3 in amino acids: CASSSPGGAPNYGYTF. Here the CDR3 DNA reads TGTGCCAGCAGTTCCCCAGGGGGCGCGCCTAACTATGGCTACACCTTC.

The chain recombines TRBV6-5 with TRBJ1-1; 9 nucleotides align to TRBD1. Unmatched junction bases numbered 10, after V lost 5 bases and J lost 6 bases. The length of the CDR3 is 15 residues. Germline V CDR1 and CDR2: MNHEY, SVGAGI. Here the CDR3 DNA reads TGTGCCAGCAGTCCCAATACAGGGGGCCGGGCTGAAGCTTTCTTT. This sequence encodes CASSPNTGGRAEAFF.

The gene calls are TRBV6-6 and TRBJ1-5, with D perhaps TRBD1 (6 bases). Germline V gene data show CDR1 as MNHNY and CDR2 as SVGAGI (reference sequence). The CDR3 has 14 amino acids. The V end lost 8 bases, the J end lost 5 bases, and 16 bases lay between the germline ends. The CDR3: CASPTGGTYQPQHF. CDR3 nucleotide sequence: TGTGCCAGCCCCACGGGGGGCACTTATCAGCCCCAGCATTTT.

The chain has TRBV5-1 and TRBJ2-5; D remains unclear. The CDR3 length is 13 residues. Looked up from germline, CDR1 is SGHRS and CDR2 is YFSETQ. V was trimmed by 1 base and J by 2 bases, leaving 6 bases between them. The CDR3 protein is CASSLNIQETQYF. DNA for the CDR3: TGCGCCAGCAGCTTGAACATACAAGAGACCCAGTACTTC.

Points on this clone: The germline gene is not matched at one end of the junction; a read error may be the cause. The rearrangement links TRBV6-1 to TRBJ2-2, with a possible D match to TRBD1 (6 bases). The CDR3 runs to 15 residues. Germline lookup yields CDR1 MNHNS and CDR2 SASEGT. The CDR3 DNA sequence: TGTGCCAGCAGTGAACCAGGGGAGAACCCCGGGGAGCTGTTTTTT. Translation: CASSEPGENPGELFF.

This chain connects TRBV4-1 to TRBJ1-2, with 7 bases lining up with TRBD1. The ends lost 2 bases at V and 7 bases at J; junction bases unmatched: 10. The length of the CDR3 is 15 residues. CDR1 is MGHRA and CDR2 is YSYEKL in the germline V gene. The CDR3 is CASSQHGTGEAGYTF. CDR3 bases: TGCGCCAGCAGCCAACACGGAACAGGGGAGGCTGGCTACACCTTC.

The chain is built from TRBV9 and TRBJ1-1; 8 nucleotides line up with TRBD1. The CDR3 loop spans 14 amino acids. Germline assignment: CDR1 SGDLS and CDR2 YYNGEE. V shed 4 bases, J shed 1 base, and the junction held 3 bases outside the gene matches. The CDR3 nucleotides are TGTGCCAGCAGCACGGGACAGGCGAACACTGAAGCTTTCTTT. Its translation is CASSTGQANTEAFF.

V is TRBV11-3 and J is TRBJ1-1; TRBD1 aligns across 8 bases. This CDR3 has 12 amino acids. From germline, CDR1 is SGHNT and CDR2 YENEEA. The junction had 2 bases not matched to a gene; V was cut back by 5 bases and J by 6 bases. The CDR3 protein is CASSDRGSEAFF. For the CDR3, the DNA is TGTGCCAGCAGCGACAGGGGATCTGAAGCTTTCTTT.

This clone was observed once. The V gene is TRBV5-8, the J gene TRBJ1-1; D remains unclear. This CDR3 has 14 residues. The V and J ends lost 0 bases and 5 bases respectively, with 11 bases between them. CDR1 is SGHTS and CDR2 is YDEGEE in the germline V gene. The CDR3 loop reads CASSLGPGGTEAFF. The CDR3 DNA sequence: TGTGCCAGCAGCTTGGGCCCAGGCGGGACTGAAGCTTTCTTT.

The rearrangement uses TRBV2 and TRBJ1-5; possibly TRBD1 for D (5 bases). V lost 0 bases to trimming and J lost 2 bases, with 17 bases between them. This CDR3 is 18 amino acids long. The germline V gene encodes CDR1 SNHLY and CDR2 FYNNEI. The DNA of the CDR3 is TGTGCCAGCAGTGAAGCGTGGGACCTGGGGGGTGGCAATCAGCCCCAGCATTTT. Encoded protein: CASSEAWDLGGGNQPQHF.